The clone carrying this T cell receptor beta chain was counted between two and nine times. The antigen remains unidentified. The protocol was immunoSEQ multiplex PCR, while the TCRdb copy is restricted to in-frame clones and leaves out a portion. The top ten clones hold roughly 0.6% of a sample with approximately 75,000 clones, roughly 80% of them seen once. Germline V gene lookup returns CDR1 SGHNT and CDR2 YYREEE (reference sequence). This CDR3 contains 13 residues. V was clipped by 7 bases and J by 2 bases; unmatched bases: 0. These memory T cells were uncultured and sequenced directly after ex vivo isolation. The data derive from a study of CD4 T cell repertoires in COVID-19. Turning to the study itself: Relabeled CFSE-low cells, IL-2-expanded for roughly 9 days, met spikes from other coronaviruses.

Findings of the study overall: Some SARS-CoV-2 clonotypes, between about 6.5 and 28%, recurred in SARS-CoV and/or HKU1 cultures. Suggested intraclonal diversification: top SARS-CoV-2-reactive clonotypes appeared in two or three memory subsets.

This chain joins TRBV5-4 and TRBJ1-1; 12 positions agree with TRBD1. This TCR derives from a human donor who had COVID-19. Sample: CD4+ T cells from peripheral blood, taken after recovery from COVID-19. The CDR3 spells CASGTGGNTEAFF. DNA for the CDR3: TGTGCCAGCGGGACAGGGGGCAACACTGAAGCTTTCTTT.